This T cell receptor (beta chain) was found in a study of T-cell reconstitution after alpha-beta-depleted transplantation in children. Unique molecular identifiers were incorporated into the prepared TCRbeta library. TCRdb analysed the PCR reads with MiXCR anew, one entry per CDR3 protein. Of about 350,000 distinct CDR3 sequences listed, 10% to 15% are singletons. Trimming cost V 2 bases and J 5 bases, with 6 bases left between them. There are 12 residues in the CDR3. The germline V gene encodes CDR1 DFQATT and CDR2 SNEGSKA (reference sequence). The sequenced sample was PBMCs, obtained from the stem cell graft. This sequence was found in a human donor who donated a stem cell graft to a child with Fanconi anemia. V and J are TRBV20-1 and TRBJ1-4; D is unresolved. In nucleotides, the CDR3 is TGCAGTGCTAGACGGTTGAATGAAAAACTGTTTTTT. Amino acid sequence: CSARRLNEKLFF.